Detailed here is one T cell receptor beta chain. The antigen is undetermined. PCR amplification relied on 60 Vbeta primers (plus 13 Jbeta primers). The repertoire was sequenced with immunoSEQ multiplex PCR; TCRdb's copy has only in-frame clones and lacks some. The repertoire consists of about 150,000 clones, with under 85% occurring once and the leading ten covering about 1.4%. V was shortened by 0 bases and J by 6 bases, with 10 bases between the two germline ends. CDR1 is SGHRS and CDR2 is YFSETQ in the germline V gene. The CDR3 spans 14 residues. This sample was included in a study of cytomegalovirus exposure and HLA in healthy donors. Study-level background: Early release data held some 80 million unique TCRs from HLA-typed donors. There were several hundred genotyped donors. Of these, 81% fell in the genetic ancestry cluster associated with self-reported Caucasian donors. Study-wide points: Listed as cytomegalovirus-associated were 150 or so TCR beta chains. In an earlier analysis, most TCR beta V segments were productive about 87% or about 30% of the time.

The sample was PBMCs. This chain uses TRBV5-1 with TRBJ2-4; weak D call: TRBD1 (6 bases). The TCR was taken from a woman in her 30s in good health and CMV-seronegative. The CDR3 nucleotides are TGCGCCAGCAGCTTGGGGACAGTCGGAAACATTCAGTACTTC. The encoded protein is CASSLGTVGNIQYF.